These 25 T cell receptor beta chains originate from one sample sequenced in a study of cytomegalovirus exposure and HLA in healthy donors. The primer mix had 60 Vbeta and 13 Jbeta primers. Sequencing was performed with immunoSEQ multiplex PCR; in TCRdb, only in-frame clones are kept and a portion is missing. There are over 200,000 clones in the sample; approximately 82% occur only once, and 0.55% to 0.7% lies in the top ten. Sample: PBMCs. Receptors were obtained from a woman in her forties in good health and CMV-seronegative.

This chain uses TRBV5-1 with TRBJ2-2; possible D gene TRBD1, 5 bases. The CDR3 contains 13 residues. Trimming removed 0 bases from V and 8 bases from J, with 8 bases in between. Germline V gene sequence: CDR1 SGHRS, CDR2 YFSETQ. This CDR3 is CASSLDRPGELFF. In DNA, the CDR3 is TGCGCCAGCAGCTTGGACAGGCCGGGGGAGCTGTTTTTT. Full variable domain (remainder filled in from reference TRBV5-1 and TRBJ2-2): KAGVTQTPRYLIKTRGQQVTLSCSPISGHRSVSWYQQTPGQGLQFLFEYFSETQRNKGNFPGRFSGRQFSNSRSEMNVSTLELGDSALYLCASSLDRPGELFFGEGSRLTVL.

This chain connects TRBV28 to TRBJ1-3, with D unclear. V gave up 2 bases and J gave up 0 bases, with 5 bases separating them. Germline CDR1 and CDR2: MDHEN and SYDVKM. The CDR3 is 14 residues long. CDR3 sequence reads: CASSLTTSGNTIYF. The CDR3 nucleotides read TGTGCCAGCAGTTTAACAACCTCTGGAAACACCATATATTTT.

This clone was seen only a few times. This chain links TRBV4-3 with TRBJ2-1, with 11 bases identical to TRBD2. This CDR3 spans 16 amino acids. V lost 1 base, J lost 5 bases, and 4 bases stayed unmatched. Germline V gives CDR1 LGHNA, CDR2 YSLEER. The chain's CDR3 is CASSQVVAGGHNEQFF. CDR3 DNA sequence: TGCGCCAGCAGCCAAGTGGTAGCGGGGGGGCACAATGAGCAGTTCTTC.

The rearrangement links TRBV5-5 to TRBJ1-2; 7 nucleotides align to TRBD1. The CDR3 spans 14 residues. Germline V gene sequence: CDR1 SGHKS, CDR2 YYEKEE (reference sequence). V gave up 4 bases and J gave up 3 bases; unmatched junction bases: 6. The CDR3 spells CASSPAGTDYGYTF. For the CDR3, the DNA is TGTGCCAGCAGCCCGGCGGGGACAGACTATGGCTACACCTTC.

This clone was picked up one time. This chain links TRBV10-1 with TRBJ1-5, with D unresolved. The CDR3 is 11 amino acids. The germline V gene encodes CDR1 WNHNN and CDR2 SYGVQD (reference sequence). Trimming cost V 7 bases and J 6 bases, with 7 bases left between them. CDR3 nucleotide sequence: TGCGCCAGCAATAGTGGTCAGCCCCAGCATTTT. This codes for CASNSGQPQHF.

The V and J genes are TRBV5-6 and TRBJ1-4; D is ambiguous. The germline V and J ends were trimmed by 4 bases and 0 bases, with 10 bases remaining between them. The CDR3 sequence is 15 residues long. CDR1 and CDR2 from the germline V gene are SGHDT and YYEEEE. In nucleotides, the CDR3 is TGTGCCAGCAGCCGGCGGGGTCCAACTAATGAAAAACTGTTTTTT. It is translated as CASSRRGPTNEKLFF.

J is TRBJ2-2 and V is TRBV18, with 7 positions matching TRBD1. The CDR3 length is 16 residues. CDR1 and CDR2 (germline): KGHSH, LQKENI. J gave up 1 base and V 1 base, and 3 bases lay outside the gene matches. CDR3 residues: CASSPRRQGNTGELFF. CDR3 nucleotides: TGTGCCAGCTCACCACGCCGACAGGGGAACACCGGGGAGCTGTTTTTT.

The rearrangement uses TRBV7-9 and TRBJ2-3, with 9 bases identical to TRBD1. The trim removed 5 bases at V and 6 bases at J, leaving 18 bases unmatched. Germline lookup yields CDR1 SEHNR and CDR2 FQNEAQ (reference sequence). The CDR3 covers 18 residues. The CDR3 nucleotides are TGTGCCAGCAGCCCGGGACAGGGAAGGATATTTGTTACGGATACGCAGTATTTT. Translation gives CASSPGQGRIFVTDTQYF. Using reference TRBV7-9 and TRBJ2-3 for the parts outside the CDR3, the full variable domain is DTGVSQNPRHKITKRGQNVTFRCDPISEHNRLYWYRQTLGQGPEFLTYFQNEAQLEKSRLLSDRFSAERPKGSFSTLEIQRTEQGDSAMYLCASSPGQGRIFVTDTQYFGPGTRLTVL.

The gene calls are TRBV29-1 and TRBJ1-1, with D perhaps matching TRBD1 (5 bases). The length of the CDR3 is 10 residues. The germline V gene has CDR1 SQVTM and CDR2 ANQGSEA. The germline V and J ends were trimmed by 6 bases and 4 bases, with 6 bases remaining between them. This CDR3 is CSVGGTEAFF. In DNA, the CDR3 is TGCAGCGTCGGGGGCACTGAAGCTTTCTTT.

V usage is TRBV6-5 and J usage is TRBJ2-5, with 7 bases aligning to TRBD2. The CDR3 is 14 amino acids. Germline V gene lookup returns CDR1 MNHEY and CDR2 SVGAGI. J gave up 4 bases and V 4 bases, and 6 bases lay outside the gene matches. The CDR3 DNA reads as TGTGCCAGCAGTTTATCGGGGGGACGAGAGACCCAGTACTTC. Protein sequence: CASSLSGGRETQYF.

This rearrangement joins TRBV2 to TRBJ2-5; 7 nucleotides align to TRBD1. V shed 8 bases and J 4 bases; nucleotides not matched to a gene: 1. CDR1 SNHLY and CDR2 FYNNEI come from the germline V gene. The CDR3 length is 11 residues. The CDR3 reads CASGDRETQYF. DNA for the CDR3: TGTGCCAGCGGGGACAGAGAGACCCAGTACTTC.

This clone appeared once. The chain carries TRBV2 and TRBJ1-4, with a tentative D call TRBD1 (5 bases). The CDR3 is 15 amino acids. Trimming removed 5 bases from V and 8 bases from J, with 18 bases in between. Germline assignment: CDR1 SNHLY and CDR2 FYNNEI. In DNA, the CDR3 is TGTGCCAGCAGTACCCTGGGGGGAGGAGGCGAAAAACTGTTTTTT. As protein: CASSTLGGGGEKLFF.

This clone appeared a few times. The V and J genes are TRBV4-1 and TRBJ2-7; D is perhaps TRBD1 (7 bases). V lost 1 base, J lost 2 bases, and 12 bases lay in between. The CDR3 sequence is 15 residues long. Germline V gives CDR1 MGHRA, CDR2 YSYEKL. The CDR3 sequence is CASSQGTGGTYEQYF. The CDR3 DNA reads TGCGCCAGCAGCCAAGGGACAGGAGGGACCTACGAGCAGTACTTC.

This sequence joins TRBV6-1 and TRBJ1-2; no definite D call. Germline CDR1 and CDR2: MNHNS and SASEGT. Deletions cut 3 bases from V and 7 bases from J, with 18 bases between. The CDR3 is 15 amino acids. CDR3: CASSDLFREGLGYTF. The CDR3 nucleotides are TGTGCCAGCAGTGATTTATTCCGGGAGGGTCTTGGCTACACCTTC.

The chain links TRBV6-5 to TRBJ1-2, with D maybe TRBD1 (6 bases). The CDR3 loop spans 13 amino acids. With 4 bases removed from V and 4 bases from J, the gap between germline ends came to 10 bases. CDR1 and CDR2 (germline): MNHEY, SVGAGI. The CDR3 DNA is TGTGCCAGCAGTTTCGGACAGCTCTATGGCTACACCTTC. Amino acid sequence: CASSFGQLYGYTF.

The CDR3 nucleotides read TGTGCCAGCAGCTACACAGGGGACTATGGCTACACCTTC. It encodes CASSYTGDYGYTF. V is TRBV11-2 and J is TRBJ1-2, with 7 bases identical to TRBD1. This CDR3 has 13 amino acids. The germline V gene has CDR1 SGHAT and CDR2 FQNNGV. Trimming at V came to 4 bases and at J to 3 bases, leaving 2 bases not matched to a gene.

The chain couples TRBV7-9 to TRBJ2-2; tentative D call: TRBD2 (5 bases). The CDR3 extends over 15 amino acids. The germline V gene has CDR1 SEHNR and CDR2 FQNEAQ (reference sequence). V gave up 5 bases and J gave up 6 bases, with 16 bases separating them. CDR3 bases: TGTGCCAGCAGCCCCCCCGGGGTGGCCTCCGGGGAGCTGTTTTTT. Translating gives CASSPPGVASGELFF.

This rearrangement joins TRBV6-5 to TRBJ1-2; perhaps TRBD1 as D (6 bases). The CDR3 has 14 residues. The germline V gene encodes CDR1 MNHEY and CDR2 SVGAGI. V dropped 5 bases and J dropped 4 bases, with 14 bases sitting between them. Here the CDR3 DNA reads TGTGCCAGCAGTACGAGGGGGTCGGCCTATGGCTACACCTTC. Protein product: CASSTRGSAYGYTF.

The chain joins TRBV19 to TRBJ2-7; 7 nucleotides match TRBD1. In germline, CDR1 is LNHDA, CDR2 SQIVND (reference sequence). This CDR3 contains 14 residues. V gave up 6 bases and J gave up 3 bases; unmatched junction bases: 8. This CDR3 is CASSKTGLGYEQYF. DNA for the CDR3: TGTGCCAGTAGCAAGACAGGGCTGGGCTACGAGCAGTACTTC.

This clone was seen only a few times. The chain has TRBV7-9 and TRBJ1-2, with 9 nucleotides matching TRBD1. Germline CDR1 is SEHNR and CDR2 is FQNEAQ (reference sequence). This CDR3 has 14 amino acids. Trimming at V came to 5 bases and at J to 7 bases, leaving 8 bases not matched to a gene. The CDR3 spells CASSRTGEIGGYTF. The DNA for the CDR3 is TGTGCCAGCAGCCGGACAGGGGAGATTGGTGGCTACACCTTC.

The V and J genes are TRBV5-1 and TRBJ2-7, with 8 bases aligning to TRBD2. Germline V CDR1 and CDR2: SGHRS, YFSETQ. The CDR3 runs 13 residues. V trimming: 6 bases; J trimming: 5 bases; junction bases outside the gene matches: 7. The CDR3 loop is CASKNPTSDEQYF. The CDR3 DNA is TGCGCCAGCAAAAATCCGACTAGCGACGAGCAGTACTTC.

This chain links TRBV19 with TRBJ2-2; 8 nucleotides agree with TRBD1. The length of the CDR3 is 16 residues. Unmatched junction bases numbered 6, after V lost 4 bases and J lost 2 bases. Germline V gene lookup returns CDR1 LNHDA and CDR2 SQIVND (reference sequence). The CDR3 DNA reads as TGTGCCAGTAGTAAAGGTCAGGGGGCCAACACCGGGGAGCTGTTTTTT. It codes for CASSKGQGANTGELFF.

The chain links TRBV6-5 to TRBJ1-2; the D is unclear. Germline V gives CDR1 MNHEY, CDR2 SVGAGI. V shed 0 bases and J shed 1 base, with 9 bases lying between them. The CDR3 sequence is 15 residues long. The CDR3 coding sequence is TGTGCCAGCAGTTACTCTGTCGGGGATAACTATGGCTACACCTTC. Translating it yields CASSYSVGDNYGYTF.

The chain employs TRBV7-3 and TRBJ2-7; weak D call: TRBD1 (5 bases). This CDR3 contains 13 residues. CDR1 is SGHTA, CDR2 FQGTGA, per germline. Trimming took 2 bases from V and 4 from J, leaving 9 bases between them. DNA for the CDR3: TGTGCCAGCAGCTTATCAGGGAATTACGAGCAGTACTTC. It is translated as CASSLSGNYEQYF.

The rearrangement links TRBV15 to TRBJ1-5, with 9 positions matching TRBD1. V lost 1 base to trimming and J lost 6 bases; unmatched junction nucleotides: 4. In germline, CDR1 is LNHNV, CDR2 YYDKDF (reference sequence). The CDR3 has 15 amino acids. CDR3 coding DNA: TGTGCCACCAGCAGAGCGGACAGGGGTGGTCAGCCCCAGCATTTT. The encoded protein is CATSRADRGGQPQHF.